These 8 T cell receptor beta chains were all obtained from the same sample, sequenced in a study of T cell repertoires in cytomegalovirus infection. MiXCR, run by TCRdb on the reads, gives a single entry per CDR3 protein. The table lists around 340,000 distinct CDR3 sequences, 25% to 35% of them singletons. For these TCRs, the target antigens are not known. Specimen: cultured PBMCs, collected from culture after CMV antigen stimulation. The receptors were sampled from a human donor in good health (CMV status not recorded). Some clones in this sample may be carry-over from other donors' samples.

This clonotype was seen repeatedly, ten times or more. The junction departs from the called germline gene at one end, perhaps through a read error. This chain uses TRBV7-9 with TRBJ1-4; no clear D. The germline V gene encodes CDR1 SEHNR and CDR2 FQNEAQ (reference sequence). This CDR3 region has 13 residues. In DNA, the CDR3 is TGTGCCAGCAGCCGCGGAAGCAATGGAAAACTGTTTTTT. This gives the protein CASSRGSNGKLFF.

CDR3: CSVDGGESYEQYF. The CDR3 region has the DNA TGCAGCGTTGATGGGGGGGAGTCCTACGAGCAGTACTTC. This chain connects TRBV29-1 to TRBJ2-7, with 7 bases identical to TRBD2. The junction had 3 bases not matched to a gene; V was cut back by 3 bases and J by 1 base. This CDR3 is 13 amino acids long. Germline CDR1 is SQVTM and CDR2 is ANQGSEA.

This clonotype came up a few times. This chain joins TRBV7-3 and TRBJ1-1; D might be TRBD1 (5 bases). The V gene's germline CDR1 is SGHTA and CDR2 FQGTGA. The CDR3 extends over 13 amino acids. V was shortened by 3 bases and J by 6 bases, with 11 bases between the two germline ends. DNA of the CDR3: TGTGCCAGCAGCTTGCAGGGCTCCGCTGAAGCTTTCTTT. Encoded protein: CASSLQGSAEAFF.

This clonotype occurred a few times. V is TRBV7-9 and J is TRBJ2-3, with 12 nucleotides matching TRBD2. The CDR3 spans 16 residues. Trimming at V came to 5 bases and at J to 4 bases, leaving 7 bases not matched to a gene. From germline, CDR1 is SEHNR and CDR2 FQNEAQ (reference sequence). In DNA, the CDR3 is TGTGCCAGCAGCCCCTGGACTAGCGGGGATGCAGATACGCAGTATTTT. It yields the protein CASSPWTSGDADTQYF.

This clonotype was detected a few times. The rearrangement uses TRBV2 and TRBJ2-5; 7 bases line up with TRBD2. V lost 8 bases, J lost 1 base, and 10 bases stayed unmatched. The V gene's germline CDR1 is SNHLY and CDR2 FYNNEI. The CDR3 has 15 residues. CDR3 sequence reads: CASGPSGATQETQYF. The DNA for the CDR3 is TGTGCCAGCGGCCCTAGCGGTGCAACCCAAGAGACCCAGTACTTC.

This clonotype was seen a handful of times. One junction end does not reproduce the germline sequence, and a read error may be involved. V is TRBV19 and J is TRBJ1-2; 9 nucleotides line up with TRBD1. In germline, CDR1 is LNHDA, CDR2 SQIVND (reference sequence). CDR3 length: 15 amino acids. The chain's CDR3 is CASNRDRVSSITSHF. The CDR3 coding sequence is TGTGCCAGCAACCGGGACAGGGTGTCTTCCATAACCAGCCACTTC.

The V call is TRBV12-3 or TRBV12-4, the J call TRBJ1-3; D may be TRBD1 (5 bases). The CDR3 runs 15 residues. V was trimmed by 3 bases and J by 2 bases, leaving 11 bases between them. The CDR3 coding sequence is TGTGCCAGCAGTTTCCCCGGCAGGGCTGGAAACACCATATATTTT. Protein product: CASSFPGRAGNTIYF.

The chain joins TRBV7-4 to TRBJ1-1, with a weak D call TRBD1 (5 bases). V was cut by 5 bases and J by 5 bases, with 15 bases left in between. From germline, CDR1 is SGHVT and CDR2 SQSDAQ. This CDR3 contains 14 residues. CDR3 DNA sequence: TGTGCCAGCAGCCCGCTGGGGGACTGGACTGAAGCTTTCTTT. Its translation: CASSPLGDWTEAFF.